This paragraph covers one T cell receptor beta chain sequence. Its antigen is unidentified. TCRdb analysed the RACE reads with MiXCR anew, one entry per CDR3 protein. The sample has approximately 160,000 distinct CDR3 sequences; around 30% are singletons. This sample is part of a study of human T cells and chemical hapten exposure. The overall study: Patients additionally received therapeutic doses of diphenylcyclopropenone on the scalp once a week, and this continued throughout the approximately 22-week study. Study-wide results and limits: More PT1 expanded TCRs went with higher patch test scores.

The CDR3 consists of 14 residues. V lost 5 bases and J lost 3, with 14 bases in between. Germline loops: CDR1 LNHDA, CDR2 SQIVND (reference sequence). Time point noted: patch test 3, about 24 weeks after DPC sensitization. The treatment denotes: therapeutic diphenylcyclopropenone sensitization with weekly scalp DPC. Prior to each patch test being applied, blood was drawn. The sequences come from whole blood, collected in connection with sensitization to the hapten diphenylcyclopropenone (DPC). The TCR was taken from a woman aged 18-30 years with alopecia areata. Some clones in this sample may be carry-over from other donors' samples. The chain employs TRBV19 and TRBJ2-7, with D possibly being TRBD2 (5 bases). The DNA of the CDR3 is TGTGCCAGTAGTTCGGGGTCCCGGGGCTACGAGCAGTACTTC. It specifies CASSSGSRGYEQYF.